Listed here are 31 T cell receptor beta chains from one sample, sequenced in a study of cytomegalovirus exposure and HLA in healthy donors. This PCR relied on a set of 60 Vbeta primers and 13 Jbeta primers. Data came from immunoSEQ multiplex PCR; TCRdb stores just in-frame clones and leaves some out. The sample records 150,000 to 200,000 clones, over 60% being singletons. Sequencing was performed on PBMCs. These receptor sequences come from a young man in good health and CMV-seronegative.

V is TRBV18 and J is TRBJ2-3; 11 bases match TRBD2. The germline CDR1 and CDR2 sequences are KGHSH and LQKENI. The CDR3 is made up of 19 amino acids. J lost 0 bases, V lost 3 bases, and 11 bases had no gene match. The CDR3 DNA is TGTGCCAGCTCACCCTACGCCCTTACTAGCGGGGGAAGCACAGATACGCAGTATTTT. It yields the protein CASSPYALTSGGSTDTQYF.

The chain combines TRBV2 with TRBJ2-7; 14 nucleotides align to TRBD2. Germline CDR1 reads SNHLY; CDR2 reads FYNNEI. V lost 6 bases to trimming and J lost 2 bases; unmatched junction nucleotides: 6. This CDR3 has 16 amino acids. Here the CDR3 reads CASSPGLAGGTYEQYF. In DNA form, the CDR3 reads TGTGCCAGCAGCCCAGGACTAGCGGGGGGAACCTACGAGCAGTACTTC.

The chain has TRBV7-3 and TRBJ1-1, with 10 bases that match TRBD1. The CDR3 is 13 residues long. The junction had 3 bases not matched to a gene; V was cut back by 4 bases and J by 7 bases. Germline CDR1 reads SGHTA; CDR2 reads FQGTGA. CDR3 in amino acids: CASSSGDRGEAFF. The CDR3 nucleotides are TGTGCCAGCAGCTCCGGGGACAGGGGTGAAGCTTTCTTT. Using reference TRBV7-3 and TRBJ1-1 for the parts outside the CDR3, the full variable domain is GAGVSQTPSNKVTEKGKYVELRCDPISGHTALYWYRQSLGQGPEFLIYFQGTGAADDSGLPNDRFFAVRPEGSVSTLKIQRTERGDSAVYLCASSSGDRGEAFFGQGTRLTVV.

The gene calls are TRBV27 and TRBJ2-7; 9 bases map to TRBD2. V was clipped by 3 bases and J by 4 bases; unmatched bases: 19. The CDR3 is 19 amino acids. Germline lookup yields CDR1 MNHEY and CDR2 SMNVEV (reference sequence). The CDR3 DNA sequence: TGTGCCAGCAGTTTGGTAAGGCCGGGACTAGCTTCCAGATCTTACGAGCAGTACTTC. Translated: CASSLVRPGLASRSYEQYF.

The chain employs TRBV10-3 and TRBJ1-3, with 7 bases matching TRBD1. Germline CDR1 ENHRY, CDR2 SYGVKD. The CDR3 totals 16 residues. V shed 8 bases and J 0 bases; nucleotides not matched to a gene: 10. The DNA for the CDR3 is TGTGCCATCGGGGGACAGCGAAAACACTCTGGAAACACCATATATTTT. Protein product: CAIGGQRKHSGNTIYF.

The chain joins TRBV5-6 to TRBJ2-5; TRBD1 aligns across 9 bases. The DNA end is a closer match to TRBJ2-7, so the J assignment may be wrong. CDR1 is SGHDT and CDR2 is YYEEEE in the germline V gene. The CDR3 is made up of 15 amino acids. CDR3 amino acids: CASSFGDREGHEQYF. The CDR3 bases are TGTGCCAGCAGCTTCGGGGACAGGGAGGGGCACGAGCAGTACTTC.

The chain carries TRBV19 and TRBJ2-5, with D possibly matching TRBD2 (6 bases). Germline CDR1 LNHDA, CDR2 SQIVND (reference sequence). The CDR3 contains 15 residues. V lost 1 base to trimming and J lost 0 bases, with 9 bases between them. The CDR3 reads CASSIVAGYQETQYF. The CDR3 nucleotides are TGTGCCAGTAGTATAGTCGCGGGGTACCAAGAGACCCAGTACTTC.

The genes are TRBV19 and TRBJ1-6, with 10 bases identical to TRBD1. In germline, CDR1 is LNHDA, CDR2 SQIVND (reference sequence). This CDR3 contains 15 residues. The V gene end was trimmed by 10 bases and the J gene end by 8 bases; junction bases not matched to a gene: 11. The CDR3 sequence: CATRTGGISDSPLHF. In DNA form, the CDR3 reads TGTGCCACCCGGACAGGGGGGATCTCGGATTCACCCCTCCACTTT.

CDR3 nucleotide sequence: TGTGCCTGGAGTGTAGCAGGGAAAGCTGGCGAGCAGTACTTC. It codes for CAWSVAGKAGEQYF. The V call is TRBV30, the J call TRBJ2-7, with D perhaps matching TRBD1 (5 bases). The germline V gene encodes CDR1 GTSNPN and CDR2 SVGIG (reference sequence). This CDR3 is 14 amino acids long. V lost 0 bases, J lost 6 bases, and 15 bases lay in between.

CDR3 region: CASTLGAESTDTQYF. CDR3 nucleotide sequence: TGTGCCAGTACCCTAGGGGCAGAGAGCACAGATACGCAGTATTTT. The V gene is TRBV19, the J gene TRBJ2-3, with D possibly matching TRBD1 (5 bases). The CDR3 contains 15 residues. Trimming pared 7 bases from V and 0 bases from J, leaving 14 bases between. Germline CDR1 and CDR2: LNHDA and SQIVND (reference sequence).

The V call is TRBV5-1, the J call TRBJ2-5; 10 bases map to TRBD2. The CDR3 totals 16 residues. Germline V gene data show CDR1 as SGHRS and CDR2 as YFSETQ. V dropped 4 bases and J dropped 1; count of bases not matched to a gene: 7. As DNA, the CDR3 is TGCGCCAGCAGCCCGGGACTAGCGCATCTCCAAGAGACCCAGTACTTC. This encodes CASSPGLAHLQETQYF. The full variable domain, rest sourced from reference TRBV5-1 and TRBJ2-5, is KAGVTQTPRYLIKTRGQQVTLSCSPISGHRSVSWYQQTPGQGLQFLFEYFSETQRNKGNFPGRFSGRQFSNSRSEMNVSTLELGDSALYLCASSPGLAHLQETQYFGPGTRLLVL.

This clone appeared once. This chain links TRBV4-1 with TRBJ2-5; TRBD2 might be the D (6 bases). Germline loops: CDR1 MGHRA, CDR2 YSYEKL. V was trimmed by 6 bases and J by 2 bases, leaving 22 bases between them. The CDR3 has 17 amino acids. CDR3 sequence reads: CASSRERAGLPQETQYF. CDR3 DNA sequence: TGCGCCAGCAGTCGGGAGAGGGCGGGGCTACCTCAAGAGACCCAGTACTTC.

The rearrangement links TRBV27 to TRBJ1-1; D remains ambiguous. The CDR3 contains 14 residues. Looked up from germline, CDR1 is MNHEY and CDR2 is SMNVEV (reference sequence). Trimming stripped 6 bases from V and 2 bases from J, with 13 bases between. CDR3 coding DNA: TGTGCCAGCAGATTGGGCCAACAAAACACTGAAGCTTTCTTT. Protein sequence: CASRLGQQNTEAFF.

The CDR3 loop is CATRLRGLAGVNTGELFF. CDR3 sequence (DNA): TGTGCCACTCGCTTGCGGGGGCTAGCGGGGGTCAACACCGGGGAGCTGTTTTTT. The chain uses TRBV19 and TRBJ2-2; 10 nucleotides agree with TRBD2. The trim removed 10 bases at V and 2 bases at J, leaving 16 bases unmatched. This CDR3 spans 18 amino acids. Germline-derived CDR1 and CDR2 are LNHDA and SQIVND (reference sequence).

This clone was recorded only once. The J gene is TRBJ2-1, the V gene TRBV30; no clear D gene. This CDR3 is built from 14 residues. V gave up 4 bases and J gave up 4 bases, with 14 bases separating them. Per the germline V gene, CDR1 is GTSNPN and CDR2 is SVGIG (reference sequence). CDR3 sequence reads: CAWIGIPLYNEQFF. CDR3 bases: TGTGCCTGGATTGGTATTCCTCTATACAATGAGCAGTTCTTC.

The gene calls are TRBV28 and TRBJ1-6, with 10 nucleotides matching TRBD1. The ends lost 3 bases at V and 9 bases at J; junction bases unmatched: 8. CDR3 length: 16 amino acids. The V gene's germline CDR1 is MDHEN and CDR2 SYDVKM. CDR3 in amino acids: CASSFSTGGIISPLHF. The CDR3 DNA is TGTGCCAGCAGTTTCTCGACAGGGGGCATAATTTCACCCCTCCACTTT.

The rearrangement joins TRBV19 to TRBJ2-1; 8 bases are shared with TRBD1. The V gene's germline CDR1 is LNHDA and CDR2 SQIVND (reference sequence). With 5 bases clipped from V and 6 bases from J, the junction kept 12 bases outside the gene matches. The CDR3 is 16 residues long. CDR3 loop: CASSGRTGSVGNEQFF. Here the CDR3 DNA reads TGTGCCAGTAGTGGCCGGACAGGGAGTGTTGGCAATGAGCAGTTCTTC.

A few counts support this clone. The chain has TRBV2 and TRBJ1-1; D remains ambiguous. Trimming removed 6 bases from V and 5 bases from J, with 13 bases in between. Germline V gives CDR1 SNHLY, CDR2 FYNNEI. The CDR3 runs to 13 residues. The CDR3 sequence: CASRTTRKTEAFF. The CDR3 region has the DNA TGTGCCAGCAGGACTACAAGGAAAACTGAAGCTTTCTTT.

The V call is TRBV10-3, the J call TRBJ2-7; 13 positions agree with TRBD2. Germline V gene lookup returns CDR1 ENHRY and CDR2 SYGVKD. With V trimmed by 7 bases and J by 2 bases, 17 bases remained unmatched. The CDR3 is 19 amino acids. This CDR3 is CAIKGDRATSGGATYEQYF. In DNA, the CDR3 is TGTGCCATCAAGGGAGATAGGGCCACTAGCGGGGGGGCTACCTACGAGCAGTACTTC.

In this sample, this clone turned up many times. J is TRBJ2-7 and V is TRBV7-2, with TRBD2 identical over 8 bases. This CDR3 region has 16 residues. V lost 4 bases, J lost 5 bases, and 13 bases stayed unmatched. CDR1 is SGHTA and CDR2 is FQGNSA in the germline V gene. The CDR3 here is CASSSYPGGVVNEQYF. As DNA, the CDR3 is TGTGCCAGCAGCTCGTACCCGGGGGGGGTGGTAAACGAGCAGTACTTC.

The rearrangement joins TRBV9 to TRBJ1-2; 8 nucleotides align to TRBD1. There are 14 residues in the CDR3. CDR1 is SGDLS and CDR2 is YYNGEE in the germline V gene. J was trimmed by 7 bases and V by 4 bases; bases with no gene match: 9. Here the CDR3 reads CASSLRVQGAGYTF. CDR3 bases: TGTGCCAGCAGCCTTCGAGTTCAGGGGGCTGGCTACACCTTC.

The V gene is TRBV23-1, the J gene TRBJ1-6; no firm D call. TRBV23-1 is placed among ORFs of uncertain function. The CDR3 has 19 residues. The V end was cut by 1 base, the J end by 0 bases, with 16 bases between. The CDR3 DNA sequence: TGCGCCAGCAGTCAATGGTCGGGGTGCCGTATCTCCTATAATTCACCCCTCCACTTT. It codes for CASSQWSGCRISYNSPLHF.

V is TRBV19 and J is TRBJ2-3, with 7 bases lining up with TRBD2. CDR3 length equals 15 residues. V lost 6 bases, J lost 4 bases, and 10 bases stayed unmatched. Germline lookup yields CDR1 LNHDA and CDR2 SQIVND (reference sequence). As DNA, the CDR3 is TGTGCCAGTAGCCGGAGACGCGGGGGTTCAGATACGCAGTATTTT. This encodes CASSRRRGGSDTQYF.

The chain is built from TRBV28 and TRBJ2-5; tentatively, D is TRBD1 (6 bases). V lost 6 bases, J lost 14 bases, and 16 bases lay in between. Germline V gene sequence: CDR1 MDHEN, CDR2 SYDVKM. CDR3 length equals 11 residues. Here the CDR3 DNA reads TGTGCCAGCAGATCCACCGGGACACCCTACTTC. It yields the protein CASRSTGTPYF.

This clone has only a few counts. This sequence joins TRBV9 and TRBJ2-1; TRBD1 matches at 7 bases. Germline V gene data show CDR1 as SGDLS and CDR2 as YYNGEE. The length of the CDR3 is 11 residues. V lost 3 bases to trimming and J lost 11 bases; unmatched junction nucleotides: 2. The chain's CDR3 is CASSATGKQFF. CDR3 coding DNA: TGTGCCAGCAGCGCGACAGGGAAGCAGTTCTTC.

The J gene is TRBJ2-1, the V gene TRBV7-3; D is perhaps TRBD2 (6 bases). The CDR3 extends over 15 amino acids. Germline CDR1 is SGHTA and CDR2 is FQGTGA. Trimming pared 5 bases from V and 0 bases from J, leaving 11 bases between. The CDR3, as DNA: TGTGCCAGCAGCCTTGGGACTGGCTCCTACAATGAGCAGTTCTTC. It encodes CASSLGTGSYNEQFF. The full variable domain, with the rest looked up from reference TRBV7-3 and TRBJ2-1, is GAGVSQTPSNKVTEKGKYVELRCDPISGHTALYWYRQSLGQGPEFLIYFQGTGAADDSGLPNDRFFAVRPEGSVSTLKIQRTERGDSAVYLCASSLGTGSYNEQFFGPGTRLTVL.

The chain joins TRBV25-1 to TRBJ1-1, with TRBD1 as a possible D gene (6 bases). The germline V and J ends were trimmed by 5 bases and 3 bases, with 10 bases remaining between them. The CDR3 sequence is 13 residues long. Looked up from germline, CDR1 is MGHDK and CDR2 is SYGVNS. The CDR3: CASSWAGDTEAFF. The CDR3 bases are TGTGCCAGCAGTTGGGCAGGGGACACTGAAGCTTTCTTT.

The rearrangement links TRBV5-1 to TRBJ1-2; tentative D call: TRBD1 (6 bases). The CDR3 consists of 17 residues. Germline loops: CDR1 SGHRS, CDR2 YFSETQ. V shed 3 bases and J shed 2 bases, with 20 bases lying between them. The CDR3: CASSYTKGQLDNYGYTF. CDR3 DNA sequence: TGCGCCAGCAGCTACACCAAAGGACAGCTAGACAACTATGGCTACACCTTC.

The J gene is TRBJ2-5, the V gene TRBV7-9; 7 bases are shared with TRBD1. There are 16 residues in the CDR3. Germline trimming cut 5 bases from V and 1 base from J; bases unmatched to any gene: 10. Germline values: CDR1 SEHNR, CDR2 FQNEAQ (reference sequence). The CDR3 here is CASSPRTGLLQETQYF. CDR3 DNA: TGTGCCAGCAGCCCGCGGACAGGACTCCTCCAAGAGACCCAGTACTTC.

The chain is built from TRBV19 and TRBJ2-1, with D unclear. The CDR3 consists of 13 residues. The V end lost 7 bases, the J end lost 2 bases, and 9 bases lay between the germline ends. Germline-derived CDR1 and CDR2 are LNHDA and SQIVND (reference sequence). The CDR3 DNA reads TGTGCCAGTACTGCGAGAGCCTACAATGAGCAGTTCTTC. The encoded protein is CASTARAYNEQFF.

The rearrangement links TRBV7-3 to TRBJ2-2, with 10 bases aligning to TRBD2. With 2 bases clipped from V and 4 bases from J, the junction kept 1 base outside the gene matches. Germline lookup yields CDR1 SGHTA and CDR2 FQGTGA. This CDR3 spans 15 amino acids. The CDR3 DNA reads TGTGCCAGCAGCTTACTAGCGGGAGTCACCGGGGAGCTGTTTTTT. Translating it yields CASSLLAGVTGELFF.